These 29 T cell receptor beta chains were sequenced from one sample in a study of shared clonotypes between healthy human individuals. Clones were sequenced by immunoSEQ multiplex PCR, and TCRdb holds only the in-frame ones, with some missing. The table has about 640,000 clones, 60% to 80% seen once. Sequencing input: memory CD4+ T cells sorted from blood. Indicated subset: CD45RA-negative fraction. These receptors all come from a woman younger than 45 in good health.

This clone has just one count. The genes are TRBV15 and TRBJ1-4, with D unresolved. There are 15 residues in the CDR3. V lost 0 bases to trimming and J lost 3 bases, with 8 bases between them. Per the germline V gene, CDR1 is LNHNV and CDR2 is YYDKDF (reference sequence). CDR3 in amino acids: CATSRDQQPNEKLFF. In DNA form, the CDR3 reads TGTGCCACCAGCAGAGATCAACAGCCTAATGAAAAACTGTTTTTT.

V and J are TRBV4-1 and TRBJ1-4; D gene unclear. The ends were cut back, 0 bases at V and 7 bases at J, with 15 bases in the middle. This CDR3 is 16 amino acids long. Per germline, CDR1 MGHRA and CDR2 YSYEKL. The chain's CDR3 is CASSQERDALLEKLFF. In nucleotides, the CDR3 is TGCGCCAGCAGCCAAGAGAGGGATGCCCTTCTTGAAAAACTGTTTTTT.

The chain joins TRBV29-1 to TRBJ2-7; D unclear. This CDR3 is built from 11 residues. Germline CDR1 and CDR2: SQVTM and ANQGSEA. The ends were cut back, 5 bases at V and 5 bases at J, with 10 bases in the middle. The chain's CDR3 is CSVSRADEQYF. CDR3 bases: TGCAGCGTTTCTAGGGCCGACGAGCAGTACTTC.

This clone came up many times. The chain combines TRBV7-2 with TRBJ1-2; maybe TRBD1 (5 bases). Germline-derived CDR1 and CDR2 are SGHTA and FQGNSA. CDR3 length equals 14 residues. Trimming took off 3 bases at V and 8 bases at J, with 16 bases between the two ends. The CDR3 loop is CASSFLLGDQGYTF. CDR3 coding DNA: TGTGCCAGCAGCTTTTTGTTAGGGGATCAGGGCTACACCTTC. Drawing the rest from reference TRBV7-2 and TRBJ1-2, the complete variable domain is GAGVSQSPSNKVTEKGKDVELRCDPISGHTALYWYRQSLGQGLEFLIYFQGNSAPDKSGLPSDRFSAERTGGSVSTLTIQRTQQEDSAVYLCASSFLLGDQGYTFGSGTRLTVV.

The V and J genes are TRBV18 and TRBJ2-7; D gene uncertain. The ends were cut back, 0 bases at V and 4 bases at J, with 13 bases in the middle. Per germline, CDR1 KGHSH and CDR2 LQKENI. CDR3 length: 15 residues. CDR3 bases: TGTGCCAGCTCACCACCAGGCATCCTGCGGTACGAGCAGTACTTC. Translated: CASSPPGILRYEQYF.

The chain has TRBV6-1 and TRBJ1-3, with D unresolved. The germline CDR1 and CDR2 sequences are MNHNS and SASEGT. Trimming left V 6 bases short and J 2 bases short, with 11 bases between. The CDR3 covers 14 residues. The CDR3 spells CASSAGTTGNTIYF. In DNA form, the CDR3 reads TGTGCCAGCAGCGCGGGTACCACTGGAAACACCATATATTTT.

This chain connects TRBV9 to TRBJ2-7, with D unclear. Germline V lookup: CDR1 SGDLS, CDR2 YYNGEE. This CDR3 spans 14 amino acids. V lost 3 bases, J lost 0 bases, and 10 bases lay in between. The CDR3 region is CASSATTLSYEQYF. The CDR3 DNA sequence: TGTGCCAGCAGCGCTACGACCCTCTCCTACGAGCAGTACTTC.

On this clone: This specimen includes other DNA sequences encoding the same CDR3. The J gene is TRBJ2-1, the V gene TRBV5-1, with 10 bases that match TRBD1. V shed 0 bases and J 6 bases; nucleotides not matched to a gene: 0. The CDR3 covers 14 residues. Germline V gives CDR1 SGHRS, CDR2 YFSETQ. CDR3 residues: CASSLGTGGNEQFF. CDR3 nucleotides: TGCGCCAGCAGCTTGGGGACAGGGGGCAATGAGCAGTTCTTC.

This clone was detected ten times or more. The chain couples TRBV18 to TRBJ2-1; 14 bases fit TRBD2. This CDR3 region has 17 residues. In germline, CDR1 is KGHSH, CDR2 LQKENI. J gave up 6 bases and V 3 bases, and 7 bases lay outside the gene matches. For the CDR3, the DNA is TGTGCCAGCTCACCGGGACTAGCGGGAGCAGCGGGCAATGAGCAGTTCTTC. This codes for CASSPGLAGAAGNEQFF.

The rearrangement joins TRBV5-4 to TRBJ2-5; the D gene is possibly TRBD1 (6 bases). There are 13 residues in the CDR3. Germline CDR1 and CDR2: SGHNT and YYREEE (reference sequence). V was cut by 5 bases and J by 5 bases, with 13 bases left in between. The CDR3 nucleotides are TGTGCCAGCAGACTCAGGGGTGGGGAGACCCAGTACTTC. It yields the protein CASRLRGGETQYF. Based on the CDR3 plus reference TRBV5-4 and TRBJ2-5, the full variable domain is ETGVTQSPTHLIKTRGQQVTLRCSSQSGHNTVSWYQQALGQGPQFIFQYYREEENGRGNFPPRFSGLQFPNYSSELNVNALELDDSALYLCASRLRGGETQYFGPGTRLLVL.

The chain is built from TRBV7-8 and TRBJ2-3, with TRBD2 identical over 10 bases. Germline V gene lookup returns CDR1 SGHVS and CDR2 FQNEAQ. Trimming at V came to 5 bases and at J to 7 bases, leaving 12 bases not matched to a gene. The CDR3 is 16 amino acids. The CDR3: CASSTLAGGRGYTQYF. The CDR3 DNA reads TGTGCCAGCAGCACCTTAGCGGGAGGAAGGGGGTATACGCAGTATTTT.

The chain couples TRBV7-2 to TRBJ2-7, with D uncertain. The V end lost 2 bases, the J end lost 7 bases, and 9 bases lay between the germline ends. Germline lookup yields CDR1 SGHTA and CDR2 FQGNSA. CDR3 length equals 12 residues. This chain's CDR3 is CASSLSSSEQYF. CDR3 coding DNA: TGTGCCAGCAGCTTAAGTTCGAGTGAGCAGTACTTC.

V and J are TRBV27 and TRBJ2-1, with 10 bases fitting TRBD2. The J segment lost 9 bases and the V segment lost 7 bases, leaving 15 bases of the junction unmatched. Germline lookup yields CDR1 MNHEY and CDR2 SMNVEV (reference sequence). The CDR3 runs to 16 residues. CDR3: CASNPSSSGRVVEQFF. The CDR3 bases are TGTGCCAGCAATCCTTCGTCAAGCGGGAGGGTGGTTGAGCAGTTCTTC.

The V gene is TRBV11-2, the J gene TRBJ2-1, with D maybe TRBD2 (5 bases). CDR1 and CDR2 (germline): SGHAT, FQNNGV. The V gene lost 6 bases and the J gene lost 12 bases, with 12 bases spanning the gap. The CDR3 loop spans 11 amino acids. CDR3 DNA: TGTGCCAGCAGGGGAGTTGGGCCGCAGTTCTTC. This encodes CASRGVGPQFF. The full variable domain, in which reference TRBV11-2 and TRBJ2-1 provide the parts outside the CDR3, is EAGVAQSPRYKIIEKRQSVAFWCNPISGHATLYWYQQILGQGPKLLIQFQNNGVVDDSQLPKDRFSAERLKGVDSTLKIQPAKLEDSAVYLCASRGVGPQFFGPGTRLTVL.

The chain couples TRBV28 to TRBJ2-5; tentative D call: TRBD2 (6 bases). The tail of the sequence fits TRBJ2-7 better, so the J call may be wrong. CDR1 is MDHEN and CDR2 is SYDVKM in the germline V gene. The CDR3 has 14 amino acids. Here the CDR3 reads CASRSRDSSYEQYF. The CDR3 coding sequence is TGTGCCAGCAGATCCCGGGACTCCTCTTACGAGCAGTACTTC.

This clone was recorded once. The V gene is TRBV7-9, the J gene TRBJ2-1, with D maybe TRBD2 (5 bases). Trimming shortened V by 0 bases and J by 7 bases, and 10 bases separated the two germline ends. CDR1 is SEHNR, CDR2 FQNEAQ, per germline (reference sequence). The CDR3 consists of 14 residues. Written as DNA, the CDR3 is TGTGCCAGCAGCTTAGCGGGAGCTAAGAATGAGCAGTTCTTC. The encoded protein is CASSLAGAKNEQFF.

This chain joins TRBV7-9 and TRBJ2-5; D ambiguous. This CDR3 comprises 15 residues. The germline CDR1 and CDR2 sequences are SEHNR and FQNEAQ (reference sequence). Trimming took 1 base from V and 3 from J, leaving 12 bases between them. The CDR3 region is CASSLGLDGEETQYF. The DNA of the CDR3 is TGTGCCAGCAGCTTAGGTTTGGACGGAGAAGAGACCCAGTACTTC. The full variable domain, in which reference TRBV7-9 and TRBJ2-5 provide the parts outside the CDR3, is DTGVSQNPRHKITKRGQNVTFRCDPISEHNRLYWYRQTLGQGPEFLTYFQNEAQLEKSRLLSDRFSAERPKGSFSTLEIQRTEQGDSAMYLCASSLGLDGEETQYFGPGTRLLVL.

The V call is TRBV6-4, the J call TRBJ1-1; 7 bases match TRBD1. Germline V lookup: CDR1 MRHNA, CDR2 SNTAGT. J gave up 6 bases and V 7 bases, and 14 bases lay outside the gene matches. The CDR3 sequence is 15 residues long. CDR3 residues: CASKGGDPLRAEAFF. The CDR3 coding sequence is TGTGCCAGCAAAGGGGGCGACCCGTTAAGGGCTGAAGCTTTCTTT.

The rearrangement joins TRBV5-1 to TRBJ1-2; possible D gene TRBD1, 5 bases. The CDR3 has 15 residues. V lost 0 bases to trimming and J lost 7 bases, with 16 bases between them. Germline V gene lookup returns CDR1 SGHRS and CDR2 YFSETQ. The CDR3, as DNA: TGCGCCAGCAGCTTGGGAAATTCAGGGTCTTCTGGCTACACCTTC. This gives the protein CASSLGNSGSSGYTF.

The genes are TRBV6-1 and TRBJ2-7; a weak D match, TRBD2 (5 bases). Trimming cost V 4 bases and J 4 bases, with 14 bases left between them. This CDR3 has 14 residues. CDR1 and CDR2 (germline): MNHNS, SASEGT. The CDR3 spells CASSGTDSSYEQYF. The CDR3 DNA reads as TGTGCCAGCAGTGGGACGGACTCTTCATACGAGCAGTACTTC.

The rearrangement joins TRBV2 to TRBJ2-7; D is perhaps TRBD2 (5 bases). The CDR3 has 15 amino acids. Germline V gene data show CDR1 as SNHLY and CDR2 as FYNNEI. V lost 6 bases and J lost 0, with 15 bases in between. CDR3 nucleotide sequence: TGTGCCAGCAGGGAGACTAACGGGAACTCCTACGAGCAGTACTTC. Its translation: CASRETNGNSYEQYF.

This rearrangement joins TRBV11-2 to TRBJ1-4, with 9 bases aligning to TRBD1. Germline-derived CDR1 and CDR2 are SGHAT and FQNNGV. The CDR3 covers 14 residues. The trim removed 5 bases at V and 10 bases at J, leaving 8 bases unmatched. The CDR3 sequence is CASSAGQGFGKLFF. The CDR3 region has the DNA TGTGCCAGCAGCGCGGGACAGGGATTTGGAAAACTGTTTTTT.

The chain recombines TRBV5-5 with TRBJ1-2; no reliable D call. Looked up from germline, CDR1 is SGHKS and CDR2 is YYEKEE (reference sequence). Deletions cut 4 bases from V and 3 bases from J, with 13 bases between. This CDR3 region has 14 residues. The CDR3 reads CASSPGRRHYGYTF. In nucleotides, the CDR3 is TGTGCCAGCAGCCCAGGACGGAGGCACTATGGCTACACCTTC.

The chain employs TRBV18 and TRBJ2-7, with TRBD2 identical over 12 bases. Germline V gene sequence: CDR1 KGHSH, CDR2 LQKENI. The CDR3 spans 17 residues. The V gene end was trimmed by 3 bases and the J gene end by 0 bases; junction bases not matched to a gene: 6. CDR3 amino acids: CASSPRLAGGRSYEQYF. In DNA, the CDR3 is TGTGCCAGCTCACCGCGGCTAGCGGGAGGGCGCTCCTACGAGCAGTACTTC.

This clone was seen once. The chain has TRBV6-6 and TRBJ1-4; D not resolved. V was cut by 3 bases and J by 4 bases, with 3 bases left in between. This CDR3 is 12 amino acids long. Germline V gene data show CDR1 as MNHNY and CDR2 as SVGAGI (reference sequence). The CDR3 bases are TGTGCCAGCAGTTATGTTAATGAAAAACTGTTTTTT. Amino acids: CASSYVNEKLFF.

This sequence joins TRBV7-9 and TRBJ1-1; D not resolved. The CDR3 totals 13 residues. Trimming took 5 bases from V and 3 from J, leaving 10 bases between them. CDR1 and CDR2 from the germline V gene are SEHNR and FQNEAQ (reference sequence). The CDR3 is CASSQDGYTEAFF. In nucleotides, the CDR3 is TGTGCCAGCAGCCAAGACGGCTACACTGAAGCTTTCTTT.

This chain joins TRBV28 and TRBJ2-1, with TRBD2 matching over 8 bases. This CDR3 comprises 14 residues. Germline loops: CDR1 MDHEN, CDR2 SYDVKM. The trim removed 7 bases at V and 2 bases at J, leaving 4 bases unmatched. This chain's CDR3 is CASMRGLAYNEQFF. The CDR3 DNA reads as TGTGCCAGCATGAGGGGACTAGCCTACAATGAGCAGTTCTTC.

The CDR3 here is CASSYERRSYEQYF. CDR3 nucleotides: TGTGCCAGCAGTTACGAGCGCAGGTCCTACGAGCAGTACTTC. This chain uses TRBV6-6 with TRBJ2-7; D is uncertain. CDR3 length: 14 amino acids. V gave up 2 bases and J gave up 1 base, with 9 bases separating them. Germline V gene data show CDR1 as MNHNY and CDR2 as SVGAGI (reference sequence).

The chain has TRBV5-1 and TRBJ1-1; the match to TRBD1 covers 8 bases. This CDR3 region has 16 residues. V trimming: 6 bases; J trimming: 1 base; junction bases outside the gene matches: 11. Germline values: CDR1 SGHRS, CDR2 YFSETQ. The CDR3 protein is CASNPRPGTGNTEAFF. The CDR3 nucleotides are TGCGCCAGCAACCCGCGTCCCGGGACAGGGAACACTGAAGCTTTCTTT.